This passage covers 30 T cell receptor beta chains from one sample sequenced in a study of CD8 T cells in Susac syndrome. Random hexamers were used to reverse transcribe roughly 0.45 to 1 ug of RNA. TCRdb re-derived calls from the immunoSEQ multiplex PCR reads in MiXCR, one entry per CDR3 protein. The sample lists over 130,000 distinct CDR3 sequences, about 95% occurring once. Sequenced sample: CD4+ T cells from PBMCs. The receptors originated from a human donor with multiple sclerosis.

The J gene is TRBJ1-1, the V gene TRBV29-1, with D unresolved. This CDR3 comprises 12 residues. The ends were cut back, 4 bases at V and 0 bases at J, with 6 bases in the middle. The germline V gene has CDR1 SQVTM and CDR2 ANQGSEA. DNA of the CDR3: TGCAGCGTTGCCAGGATGAACACTGAAGCTTTCTTT. Protein: CSVARMNTEAFF.

The genes are TRBV9 and TRBJ1-4; 8 nucleotides match TRBD1. There are 14 residues in the CDR3. Germline V CDR1 and CDR2: SGDLS, YYNGEE. V was clipped by 2 bases and J by 5 bases; unmatched bases: 2. Here the CDR3 reads CASSVTGVNEKLFF. As DNA, the CDR3 is TGTGCCAGCAGCGTGACAGGGGTAAATGAAAAACTGTTTTTT.

The V gene is TRBV29-1, the J gene TRBJ2-3; 14 nucleotides agree with TRBD2. The V gene end was trimmed by 7 bases and the J gene end by 4 bases; junction bases not matched to a gene: 4. CDR1 and CDR2 from the germline V gene are SQVTM and ANQGSEA. This CDR3 spans 14 amino acids. For the CDR3, the DNA is TGCAGCGCCCTGGGACTAGCGGGAGCAGATACGCAGTATTTT. Protein product: CSALGLAGADTQYF.

The chain uses TRBV7-9 and TRBJ2-7; D uncertain. The CDR3 covers 15 residues. Germline loops: CDR1 SEHNR, CDR2 FQNEAQ (reference sequence). Trimming took 3 bases from V and 3 from J, leaving 15 bases between them. CDR3 DNA: TGTGCCAGCAGCTTGGGCAAGGGTGACTTCTACGAGCAGTACTTC. It codes for CASSLGKGDFYEQYF.

The genes are TRBV7-2 and TRBJ2-6; TRBD1 matches 8 bases. Germline V gene data show CDR1 as SGHTA and CDR2 as FQGNSA. Trimming removed 3 bases from V and 0 bases from J; junction bases left unmatched: 7. The CDR3 contains 18 residues. The CDR3 reads CASSFTTGVVSGANVLTF. DNA of the CDR3: TGTGCCAGCAGCTTTACGACAGGGGTCGTCTCTGGGGCCAACGTCCTGACTTTC.

The CDR3 sequence: CSVDSGGDTQYF. The CDR3 DNA is TGCAGCGTTGATTCAGGGGGAGATACGCAGTATTTT. V gene TRBV29-1 combines with J gene TRBJ2-3; 7 nucleotides match TRBD1. The CDR3 has 12 amino acids. Germline-derived CDR1 and CDR2 are SQVTM and ANQGSEA. V was pared by 3 bases and J by 5 bases, with 2 bases of the junction left unmatched.

The chain uses TRBV20-1 and TRBJ1-2; maybe TRBD1 (5 bases). Per germline, CDR1 DFQATT and CDR2 SNEGSKA (reference sequence). V shed 7 bases and J shed 2 bases, with 11 bases lying between them. The CDR3 has 12 residues. CDR3 bases: TGCAGTGAACGGGGACTGAACTATGGCTACACCTTC. Its translation: CSERGLNYGYTF.

The chain has TRBV20-1 and TRBJ2-7, with TRBD2 identical over 8 bases. The germline V gene encodes CDR1 DFQATT and CDR2 SNEGSKA (reference sequence). This CDR3 is 15 amino acids long. J lost 2 bases, V lost 3 bases, and 9 bases had no gene match. CDR3 in DNA: TGCAGTGCTAGTTCCTACGGGAGGGAGGCCTACGAGCAGTACTTC. Its translation is CSASSYGREAYEQYF.

Only one count was recorded for this clonotype. The chain is built from TRBV7-6 and TRBJ2-1; 12 bases fit TRBD2. CDR1 and CDR2 (germline): SGHVS, FNYEAQ. The trim removed 3 bases at V and 13 bases at J, leaving 10 bases unmatched. The CDR3 sequence is 15 residues long. The CDR3 reads CASSLVTSGSSEQFF. For the CDR3, the DNA is TGTGCCAGCAGCTTGGTGACTAGCGGGAGTTCGGAACAGTTCTTC.

The rearrangement links TRBV9 to TRBJ1-3, with unresolved D. This CDR3 has 15 amino acids. V lost 0 bases to trimming and J lost 0 bases, with 7 bases between them. Germline V gene sequence: CDR1 SGDLS, CDR2 YYNGEE. The DNA for the CDR3 is TGTGCCAGCAGCGTAGCTACAAGCTCTGGAAACACCATATATTTT. Translating gives CASSVATSSGNTIYF.

The rearrangement joins TRBV27 to TRBJ1-1; D gene uncertain. Between the trimmed V and J ends, which lost 1 base and 6 bases, there was a span of 18 bases. The CDR3 loop spans 16 amino acids. From germline, CDR1 is MNHEY and CDR2 SMNVEV (reference sequence). The CDR3 coding sequence is TGTGCCAGCAGTTTATGGCAGGCCGGAGGTCTGGCTGAAGCTTTCTTT. The encoded protein is CASSLWQAGGLAEAFF.

The chain recombines TRBV12-3 or TRBV12-4 with TRBJ2-1; D unresolved. The V end lost 5 bases, the J end lost 15 bases, and 17 bases lay between the germline ends. The CDR3 loop spans 12 amino acids. The DNA for the CDR3 is TGTGCCAGCAGTCCCCAGGACCAAGTTCCGTTCTTC. Translating it yields CASSPQDQVPFF.

The gene calls are TRBV5-1 and TRBJ2-1; 9 nucleotides agree with TRBD1. With 3 bases clipped from V and 0 bases from J, the junction kept 1 base outside the gene matches. The V gene's germline CDR1 is SGHRS and CDR2 YFSETQ. This CDR3 spans 15 amino acids. This chain's CDR3 is CASSSTGGSYNEQFF. CDR3 coding DNA: TGCGCCAGCAGCTCGACAGGGGGCTCCTACAATGAGCAGTTCTTC.

This clonotype was picked up one time. V and J are TRBV27 and TRBJ2-2, with D unclear. The CDR3 covers 14 residues. The germline gives CDR1 MNHEY, CDR2 SMNVEV (reference sequence). V gave up 4 bases and J gave up 5 bases, with 11 bases separating them. The CDR3 reads CASSSPTRTGELFF. For the CDR3, the DNA is TGTGCCAGCAGTTCACCGACCCGGACCGGGGAGCTGTTTTTT.

This chain connects TRBV5-1 to TRBJ2-3; 12 positions match TRBD2. Trimming took 3 bases from V and 6 from J; bases not matched to a gene: 8. There are 16 residues in the CDR3. CDR1 is SGHRS, CDR2 YFSETQ, per germline. The chain's CDR3 is CASSSRLAGEPDTQYF. DNA for the CDR3: TGCGCCAGCAGCTCCCGACTAGCGGGGGAACCTGATACGCAGTATTTT.

The chain couples TRBV18 to TRBJ1-2; TRBD1 agrees at 9 bases. CDR1 and CDR2 (germline): KGHSH, LQKENI. The CDR3 extends over 16 amino acids. J gave up 9 bases and V 5 bases, and 16 bases lay outside the gene matches. CDR3 DNA sequence: TGTGCCAGCTCAACAGGAGGGACAGGGATCTCACGCAGCTACACCTTC. Amino acid sequence: CASSTGGTGISRSYTF. The full variable domain, its missing parts supplied by reference TRBV18 and TRBJ1-2, is NAGVMQNPRHLVRRRGQEARLRCSPMKGHSHVYWYRQLPEEGLKFMVYLQKENIIDESGMPKERFSAEFPKEGPSILRIQQVVRGDSAAYFCASSTGGTGISRSYTFGSGTRLTVV.

This rearrangement joins TRBV5-1 to TRBJ2-7, with TRBD1 identical over 8 bases. This CDR3 has 15 amino acids. Germline trimming cut 5 bases from V and 0 bases from J; bases unmatched to any gene: 7. Germline V CDR1 and CDR2: SGHRS, YFSETQ. Here the CDR3 reads CASRPDRGLSYEQYF. The CDR3 bases are TGCGCCAGCAGGCCTGACAGGGGCCTCTCCTACGAGCAGTACTTC.

A single count supports this clonotype. The chain joins TRBV7-2 to TRBJ2-1, with D unclear. The CDR3 contains 15 residues. Between the trimmed V and J ends, which lost 0 bases and 4 bases, there was a span of 10 bases. CDR1 and CDR2 from the germline V gene are SGHTA and FQGNSA. The DNA for the CDR3 is TGTGCCAGCAGCTTAGCAGTCGGACCGTACAATGAGCAGTTCTTC. Amino acid sequence: CASSLAVGPYNEQFF.

Only one count was recorded for this clonotype. The rearrangement links TRBV28 to TRBJ1-2, with D unclear. The CDR3 is 11 residues long. The V gene's germline CDR1 is MDHEN and CDR2 SYDVKM. Trimming left V 5 bases short and J 5 bases short, with 6 bases between. This CDR3 is CASSRRYGYTF. CDR3 sequence (DNA): TGTGCCAGCAGTCGGAGATATGGCTACACCTTC.

This chain connects TRBV12-3 or TRBV12-4 to TRBJ1-5, with 8 bases fitting TRBD1. The CDR3 has 14 residues. The V and J ends lost 5 bases and 7 bases, in that order; junction bases with no gene match: 7. The CDR3 DNA follows: TGTGCCAGCAGTCTAGGACAGGGCGCACAGCCCCAGCATTTT. Translating gives CASSLGQGAQPQHF.

As concerns this clonotype: A read error may produce the germline difference seen at one junction end. The rearrangement links TRBV6-4 to TRBJ2-1; 13 bases are a match to TRBD2. Germline V lookup: CDR1 MRHNA, CDR2 SNTAGT. The CDR3 runs to 14 residues. CDR3 sequence: CASSELTSGRALVF. Written as DNA, the CDR3 is TGTGCCAGCAGTGAATTAACTAGCGGGAGGGCCCTGGTCTTC.

The genes are TRBV5-8 and TRBJ1-2; D remains unclear. V was clipped by 4 bases and J by 3 bases, with 16 bases between them. Germline values: CDR1 SGHTS, CDR2 YDEGEE. The CDR3 totals 15 residues. Here the CDR3 reads CASSTLQPVDYGYTF. CDR3 nucleotides: TGTGCCAGCAGCACGTTGCAACCGGTGGACTATGGCTACACCTTC.

This CDR3 reads CASSLDTWDTQYF. CDR3 DNA sequence: TGCGCCAGCAGCTTGGATACTTGGGATACGCAGTATTTT. This chain connects TRBV5-1 to TRBJ2-3; D is ambiguous. The V end lost 0 bases, the J end lost 6 bases, and 8 bases lay between the germline ends. CDR3 size: 13 residues. The germline gives CDR1 SGHRS, CDR2 YFSETQ.

The V call is TRBV6-5, the J call TRBJ2-2, with 7 bases aligning to TRBD2. The CDR3 covers 15 residues. The germline CDR1 and CDR2 sequences are MNHEY and SVGAGI. J lost 5 bases, V lost 6 bases, and 9 bases had no gene match. DNA for the CDR3: TGTGCCAGCAGGTTACTAGCGTCGGGGACCGGGGAGCTGTTTTTT. Its translation is CASRLLASGTGELFF.

This sequence joins TRBV27 and TRBJ2-1; TRBD2 is a possible D gene (7 bases). The ends were cut back, 6 bases at V and 2 bases at J, with 23 bases in the middle. The germline CDR1 and CDR2 sequences are MNHEY and SMNVEV (reference sequence). The CDR3 loop spans 18 amino acids. The CDR3 loop is CASSPIAGASHPYNEQFF. DNA for the CDR3: TGTGCCAGCAGCCCAATTGCGGGGGCCTCTCACCCCTACAATGAGCAGTTCTTC.

The sample holds one count of this clonotype. The chain joins TRBV6-5 to TRBJ2-3, with 14 bases identical to TRBD2. CDR3 length: 17 residues. Trimming took 0 bases from V and 3 from J; bases not matched to a gene: 2. Germline CDR1 is MNHEY and CDR2 is SVGAGI. The CDR3 reads CASSYSGLAGGTDTQYF. Here the CDR3 DNA reads TGTGCCAGCAGTTACTCCGGACTAGCGGGAGGTACAGATACGCAGTATTTT.

The V gene is TRBV20-1, the J gene TRBJ2-3, with D perhaps TRBD2 (5 bases). Trimming left V 6 bases short and J 10 bases short, with 17 bases between. This CDR3 region has 12 residues. The V gene's germline CDR1 is DFQATT and CDR2 SNEGSKA (reference sequence). CDR3 in amino acids: CSAAGLVVPQYF. In nucleotides, the CDR3 is TGCAGTGCCGCGGGCCTAGTAGTTCCGCAGTATTTT.

The rearrangement links TRBV28 to TRBJ2-1, with D possibly being TRBD1 (6 bases). V lost 3 bases and J 8 bases, leaving 14 bases between the germline ends. This CDR3 has 14 amino acids. Looked up from germline, CDR1 is MDHEN and CDR2 is SYDVKM. CDR3 bases: TGTGCCAGCAGTTTCATGGGCAGGGGCTATGAGCAGTTCTTC. Its protein product is CASSFMGRGYEQFF.

The V gene is TRBV29-1, the J gene TRBJ2-3, with 12 nucleotides matching TRBD1. J was trimmed by 5 bases and V by 2 bases; bases with no gene match: 5. The V gene's germline CDR1 is SQVTM and CDR2 ANQGSEA. This CDR3 spans 15 amino acids. The CDR3: CSVEKGTGGLDTQYF. In DNA, the CDR3 is TGCAGCGTTGAAAAAGGGACAGGGGGCTTAGATACGCAGTATTTT.

V usage is TRBV3-1 and J usage is TRBJ2-5, with 8 bases matching TRBD2. After removal of 0 bases from V and 4 bases from J, the junction contained 4 bases not matched to a gene. The germline CDR1 and CDR2 sequences are LGHDT and YNNKEL (reference sequence). This CDR3 has 15 amino acids. The CDR3, as DNA: TGTGCCAGCAGCCAAGATGCCCTAGCGGGAGAGACCCAGTACTTC. This encodes CASSQDALAGETQYF.